These 13 T cell receptor beta chains came from one sample sequenced in a study of blood T cell repertoires in COVID-19 (TCRdb year 2020). The library was built by means of the immunoSEQ multiplex PCR assay. TCRdb provides this immuneACCESS table in a form limited to in-frame rearrangements. Some clones are lacking; in checked studies, under half of them reflect an unresolved V gene, and why the rest are absent is not known. The sample records 350,000 to 450,000 clones, less than 85% of which are singletons. Under 4% of the sample is in the top ten clones. The sequenced sample was peripheral blood. The receptor source for this set is a woman under 30 with acute or convalescent COVID-19.

The gene calls are TRBV19 and TRBJ1-2; D perhaps matches TRBD1 (6 bases). Germline CDR1 reads LNHDA; CDR2 reads SQIVND (reference sequence). Trimming cost V 8 bases and J 0 bases, with 13 bases left between them. The length of the CDR3 is 14 residues. CDR3 sequence: CASSGTSTNYGYTF. DNA for the CDR3: TGTGCCAGTTCCGGGACAAGCACTAACTATGGCTACACCTTC.

The chain combines TRBV19 with TRBJ1-1; TRBD1 aligns across 11 bases. V lost 3 bases, J lost 3 bases, and 6 bases stayed unmatched. Germline loops: CDR1 LNHDA, CDR2 SQIVND (reference sequence). The CDR3 spans 16 residues. The CDR3 here is CASSIHPGQGDTEAFF. In DNA form, the CDR3 reads TGTGCCAGTAGTATCCATCCGGGACAGGGGGACACTGAAGCTTTCTTT.

This sequence joins TRBV27 and TRBJ1-5, with D maybe TRBD1 (6 bases). The length of the CDR3 is 14 residues. From germline, CDR1 is MNHEY and CDR2 SMNVEV (reference sequence). Trimming removed 0 bases from V and 7 bases from J, with 10 bases in between. CDR3 loop: CASSLSRGYQPQHF. The CDR3 nucleotides are TGTGCCAGCAGTTTATCGAGGGGGTACCAGCCCCAGCATTTT.

The V and J genes are TRBV6-5 and TRBJ1-1; D perhaps matches TRBD1 (5 bases). V gave up 6 bases and J gave up 1 base, with 12 bases separating them. Germline V gives CDR1 MNHEY, CDR2 SVGAGI. The CDR3 consists of 14 residues. CDR3 region: CASRFQGTNTEAFF. For the CDR3, the DNA is TGTGCCAGCAGGTTCCAGGGCACGAACACTGAAGCTTTCTTT.

The V call is TRBV19, the J call TRBJ2-7; possibly TRBD2 for D (5 bases). With 8 bases removed from V and 7 bases from J, the gap between germline ends came to 18 bases. The germline gives CDR1 LNHDA, CDR2 SQIVND (reference sequence). CDR3 length: 13 amino acids. CDR3 coding DNA: TGTGCCAGTGGTCCGCGGAACGGGAATGAGCAGTACTTC. This sequence encodes CASGPRNGNEQYF.

A word on this clone: Mismatch with germline at one junction end may stem from a read error. V usage is TRBV6-6 and J usage is TRBJ1-1; a possible D gene is TRBD1 (5 bases). The CDR3 has 14 amino acids. Germline V gives CDR1 MNHNY, CDR2 SVGAGI (reference sequence). CDR3 in amino acids: CASSPGGYFYRCEF. CDR3 nucleotides: TGTGCCAGCAGTCCCGGGGGGTACTTTTATAGGTGTGAGTTT.

The chain is built from TRBV11-2 and TRBJ1-5; D unresolved. Trimming left V 4 bases short and J 2 bases short, with 6 bases between. Germline loops: CDR1 SGHAT, CDR2 FQNNGV. The CDR3 has 13 residues. The CDR3 nucleotides read TGTGCCAGCAGCTCACAGCGCAATCAGCCCCAGCATTTT. The encoded protein is CASSSQRNQPQHF.

The chain carries TRBV15 and TRBJ2-7; TRBD2 matches 7 bases. The V and J ends lost 1 base and 2 bases, in that order; junction bases with no gene match: 5. The CDR3 sequence is 15 residues long. CDR1 is LNHNV and CDR2 is YYDKDF in the germline V gene (reference sequence). As DNA, the CDR3 is TGTGCCACCAGCAGAGGGACTAGTAACACCTACGAGCAGTACTTC. Protein sequence: CATSRGTSNTYEQYF.

This sequence joins TRBV5-1 and TRBJ2-7, with D uncertain. Trimming took 1 base from V and 6 from J, leaving 11 bases between them. CDR1 is SGHRS and CDR2 is YFSETQ in the germline V gene. CDR3 length: 13 amino acids. CDR3 nucleotide sequence: TGCGCCAGCAGCTTGTTAACGTCAGGCGAGCAGTACTTC. It is translated as CASSLLTSGEQYF.

This chain connects TRBV28 to TRBJ1-1, with 7 nucleotides matching TRBD1. With 5 bases clipped from V and 4 bases from J, the junction kept 7 bases outside the gene matches. The V gene's germline CDR1 is MDHEN and CDR2 SYDVKM. The CDR3 totals 14 residues. CDR3 nucleotides: TGTGCCAGCAGTCCGACAGGGATGGGCACTGAAGCTTTCTTT. Translating it yields CASSPTGMGTEAFF. The entire variable domain, with the rest obtained from reference TRBV28 and TRBJ1-1, is as follows: DVKVTQSSRYLVKRTGEKVFLECVQDMDHENMFWYRQDPGLGLRLIYFSYDVKMKEKGDIPEGYSVSREKKERFSLILESASTNQTSMYLCASSPTGMGTEAFFGQGTRLTVV.

The chain is built from TRBV12-3 or TRBV12-4 and TRBJ2-3; TRBD2 might be the D (6 bases). The V end lost 8 bases, the J end lost 4 bases, and 10 bases lay between the germline ends. CDR3 size: 12 residues. The CDR3, as DNA: TGTGCCAGCGGCGGGAACCCAGATACGCAGTATTTT. The encoded protein is CASGGNPDTQYF.

The V gene is TRBV5-6, the J gene TRBJ1-4; 11 bases agree with TRBD1. The CDR3 length is 18 residues. V lost 4 bases, J lost 3 bases, and 11 bases stayed unmatched. Germline values: CDR1 SGHDT, CDR2 YYEEEE. The CDR3 DNA follows: TGTGCCAGCAGCACTTGGACAGGGGGCGAACCTCCTAATGAAAAACTGTTTTTT. It is translated as CASSTWTGGEPPNEKLFF.

The chain joins TRBV4-1 to TRBJ2-7; D gene uncertain. V lost 0 bases to trimming and J lost 12 bases, with 15 bases between them. CDR3 length: 13 residues. Germline V lookup: CDR1 MGHRA, CDR2 YSYEKL. Written as DNA, the CDR3 is TGCGCCAGCAGCCAAGATGAGGATGAGGTAACGTACTTC. As protein: CASSQDEDEVTYF.